Each of the 21 T cell receptor beta chains below was sequenced from the same sample in a study of blood T cell repertoires in COVID-19. Profiling relied on immunoSEQ multiplex PCR, and the TCRdb table lists in-frame clones only, not all of them. The sample holds fewer than 350,000 clones, around 90% seen once. Sequencing was performed on PBMCs or T cells enriched from blood (not recorded which). All receptors come from a woman aged 25 to 45 who had recovered from COVID-19.

This clone was detected a few times. The chain joins TRBV9 to TRBJ1-5; D gene ambiguous. V was shortened by 0 bases and J by 4 bases, with 11 bases between the two germline ends. This CDR3 region has 15 residues. Germline CDR1 is SGDLS and CDR2 is YYNGEE. The CDR3 reads CASSVDSTPNQPQHF. The CDR3 DNA reads TGTGCCAGCAGCGTAGACAGTACCCCTAATCAGCCCCAGCATTTT.

This chain connects TRBV28 to TRBJ2-7, with D perhaps TRBD2 (5 bases). The CDR3 contains 15 residues. CDR1 is MDHEN and CDR2 is SYDVKM in the germline V gene. V was shortened by 2 bases and J by 2 bases, with 13 bases between the two germline ends. As DNA, the CDR3 is TGTGCCAGCAGTTTAGGAGGACTCACTCCCTACGAGCAGTACTTC. Translation: CASSLGGLTPYEQYF.

This clone came up once. The chain uses TRBV27 and TRBJ2-5; the match to TRBD2 covers 14 bases. Trimming removed 4 bases from V and 1 base from J; junction bases left unmatched: 5. The CDR3 contains 17 residues. In germline, CDR1 is MNHEY, CDR2 SMNVEV (reference sequence). The CDR3 DNA sequence: TGTGCCAGCAGTTCTAGGGGACTAGCGGGAGTCCAAGAGACCCAGTACTTC. The encoded protein is CASSSRGLAGVQETQYF.

The rearrangement links TRBV3-1 (or the pseudogene TRBV3-2) to TRBJ1-2; TRBD1 matches 9 bases. The CDR3 has 15 residues. Per the germline V gene, CDR1 is LGHDT and CDR2 is YNNKEL (reference sequence). J was trimmed by 5 bases and V by 0 bases; bases with no gene match: 4. Written as DNA, the CDR3 is TGTGCCAGCAGCCAAGATTCAGGGACAGGGTATGGCTACACCTTC. Protein product: CASSQDSGTGYGYTF.

The chain carries TRBV3-1 (or the pseudogene TRBV3-2) and TRBJ2-1; D call uncertain. This CDR3 contains 15 residues. CDR1 is LGHDT and CDR2 is YNNKEL in the germline V gene (reference sequence). V shed 0 bases and J shed 7 bases, with 13 bases lying between them. The CDR3 region has the DNA TGTGCCAGCAGCCAAGATCAACGGCGGCAGAATGAGCAGTTCTTC. Amino acids: CASSQDQRRQNEQFF.

J is TRBJ2-7 and V is TRBV30; tentatively, D is TRBD2 (5 bases). The V gene's germline CDR1 is GTSNPN and CDR2 SVGIG (reference sequence). This CDR3 comprises 13 residues. Between the trimmed V and J ends, which lost 2 bases and 2 bases, there was a span of 10 bases. DNA of the CDR3: TGTGCCTGGAGTATAGGACTTGCCTACGAGCAGTACTTC. This codes for CAWSIGLAYEQYF.

The V call is TRBV10-2, the J call TRBJ2-4, with a possible D match to TRBD1 (5 bases). CDR1 and CDR2 from the germline V gene are WSHSY and SAAADI. There are 18 residues in the CDR3. Trimming took 2 bases from V and 0 from J, leaving 17 bases between them. The CDR3 coding sequence is TGCGCCAGCAGTGAGAGGACATCGGCGGACCTAGCCAAAAACATTCAGTACTTC. It codes for CASSERTSADLAKNIQYF.

V and J are TRBV11-3 and TRBJ1-6; maybe TRBD1 (6 bases). The CDR3 sequence is 13 residues long. Germline loops: CDR1 SGHNT, CDR2 YENEEA. The V end lost 5 bases, the J end lost 8 bases, and 10 bases lay between the germline ends. The CDR3 DNA is TGTGCCAGCAGCGCGCGGACAGATTCACCCCTCCACTTT. Amino acid sequence: CASSARTDSPLHF.

This clone was observed a single time. The chain joins TRBV5-8 to TRBJ1-1; 7 nucleotides align to TRBD1. In germline, CDR1 is SGHTS, CDR2 YDEGEE. This CDR3 region has 16 residues. Germline trimming cut 1 base from V and 1 base from J; bases unmatched to any gene: 7. The CDR3 spells CASSLNRGVTNTEAFF. The CDR3 DNA sequence: TGTGCCAGCAGCTTGAACAGGGGTGTTACGAACACTGAAGCTTTCTTT.

This clone was seen once. This rearrangement joins TRBV14 to TRBJ1-1; D is unresolved. The germline gives CDR1 SGHDN, CDR2 FVKESK. V gave up 1 base and J gave up 5 bases, with 11 bases separating them. This CDR3 is built from 14 residues. The CDR3 loop is CASSQVEGWTEAFF. In nucleotides, the CDR3 is TGTGCCAGCAGCCAAGTGGAGGGTTGGACTGAAGCTTTCTTT.

The V gene is TRBV4-3, the J gene TRBJ2-3, with 7 bases that match TRBD1. CDR1 and CDR2 (germline): LGHNA, YSLEER. CDR3 length: 15 residues. J lost 1 base, V lost 1 base, and 2 bases had no gene match. The CDR3 here is CASSQGQGGTDTQYF. CDR3 coding DNA: TGCGCCAGCAGCCAAGGACAGGGTGGCACAGATACGCAGTATTTT.

The chain joins TRBV9 to TRBJ2-1; 16 nucleotides agree with TRBD2. The V segment lost 0 bases and the J segment 8 bases; nucleotides outside the gene matches: 5. Looked up from germline, CDR1 is SGDLS and CDR2 is YYNGEE. The CDR3 length is 17 residues. Here the CDR3 reads CASSVEGLAGGRYEQFF. The CDR3 nucleotides read TGTGCCAGCAGCGTAGAGGGACTAGCGGGGGGGCGATATGAGCAGTTCTTC.

The rearrangement joins TRBV14 to TRBJ2-7; TRBD2 agrees at 7 bases. The CDR3 is 16 amino acids. CDR1 and CDR2 (germline): SGHDN, FVKESK. J was trimmed by 2 bases and V by 1 base; bases with no gene match: 8. As DNA, the CDR3 is TGTGCCAGCAGCCAAGTATCGGGGGGAGGACCCTACGAGCAGTACTTC. Translation: CASSQVSGGGPYEQYF. Full variable domain (missing parts from reference TRBV14 and TRBJ2-7): EAGVTQFPSHSVIEKGQTVTLRCDPISGHDNLYWYRRVMGKEIKFLLHFVKESKQDESGMPNNRFLAERTGGTYSTLKVQPAELEDSGVYFCASSQVSGGGPYEQYFGPGTRLTVT.

This clone was seen once. This CDR3 reads CATSRGQANYGYTF. The DNA for the CDR3 is TGTGCCACCAGCAGAGGACAGGCGAACTATGGCTACACCTTC. This rearrangement joins TRBV15 to TRBJ1-2, with D possibly being TRBD1 (6 bases). Trimming took off 1 base at V and 2 bases at J, with 8 bases between the two ends. Germline CDR1 LNHNV, CDR2 YYDKDF (reference sequence). The CDR3 consists of 14 residues. Supplemented by reference TRBV15 and TRBJ1-2, the full variable domain reads DAMVIQNPRYQVTQFGKPVTLSCSQTLNHNVMYWYQQKSSQAPKLLFHYYDKDFNNEADTPDNFQSRRPNTSFCFLDIRSPGLGDTAMYLCATSRGQANYGYTFGSGTRLTVV.

The V and J genes are TRBV5-4 and TRBJ1-4, with unresolved D. Trimming removed 0 bases from V and 7 bases from J, with 7 bases in between. In germline, CDR1 is SGHNT, CDR2 YYREEE (reference sequence). This CDR3 spans 13 amino acids. The CDR3 sequence: CASSLDVVEKLFF. Written as DNA, the CDR3 is TGTGCCAGCAGCTTGGATGTCGTTGAAAAACTGTTTTTT.

The V gene is TRBV5-5, the J gene TRBJ1-5; 8 bases align to TRBD1. V lost 4 bases to trimming and J lost 4 bases; unmatched junction nucleotides: 4. The germline gives CDR1 SGHKS, CDR2 YYEKEE (reference sequence). This CDR3 is built from 14 residues. DNA for the CDR3: TGTGCCAGCAGCGACAGGGGCCGGAATCAGCCCCAGCATTTT. It encodes CASSDRGRNQPQHF. Full variable domain (remainder filled in from reference TRBV5-5 and TRBJ1-5): DAGVTQSPTHLIKTRGQQVTLRCSPISGHKSVSWYQQVLGQGPQFIFQYYEKEERGRGNFPDRFSARQFPNYSSELNVNALLLGDSALYLCASSDRGRNQPQHFGDGTRLSIL.

This chain connects TRBV5-1 to TRBJ2-5; possibly TRBD2 for D (5 bases). Trimming stripped 2 bases from V and 7 bases from J, with 9 bases between. Germline V gene sequence: CDR1 SGHRS, CDR2 YFSETQ. The CDR3 contains 12 residues. The chain's CDR3 is CASSFAGVTQYF. In DNA form, the CDR3 reads TGCGCCAGCAGCTTCGCCGGGGTGACCCAGTACTTC.

This clone has a handful of counts. The chain recombines TRBV9 with TRBJ2-7; 11 bases agree with TRBD2. In germline, CDR1 is SGDLS, CDR2 YYNGEE. V shed 0 bases, J shed 6 bases, and the junction held 8 bases outside the gene matches. There are 16 residues in the CDR3. The CDR3 bases are TGTGCCAGCAGCGTAGATGTAGCGGGGGGGCGTGGCGAGCAGTACTTC. Its translation is CASSVDVAGGRGEQYF.

The chain employs TRBV7-8 and TRBJ2-1; 10 bases are shared with TRBD2. The CDR3 contains 15 residues. CDR1 and CDR2 (germline): SGHVS, FQNEAQ. The junction had 9 bases not matched to a gene; V was cut back by 3 bases and J by 10 bases. CDR3 sequence: CASSFERGGLYEQFF. In nucleotides, the CDR3 is TGTGCCAGCAGCTTTGAGCGGGGGGGCTTATACGAGCAGTTCTTC.

This chain links TRBV7-8 with TRBJ1-2, with 7 bases aligning to TRBD1. The CDR3 contains 13 residues. V lost 7 bases, J lost 7 bases, and 9 bases stayed unmatched. Germline V gene lookup returns CDR1 SGHVS and CDR2 FQNEAQ. The CDR3 DNA is TGTGCCAGCACCAAAGACAGGGCCAGTGGCTACACCTTC. Protein sequence: CASTKDRASGYTF.

This sequence joins TRBV5-1 and TRBJ2-5; 7 positions agree with TRBD1. With 2 bases clipped from V and 1 base from J, the junction kept 2 bases outside the gene matches. The CDR3 spans 14 residues. Germline CDR1 and CDR2: SGHRS and YFSETQ. Here the CDR3 reads CASSLRDSQETQYF. In DNA form, the CDR3 reads TGCGCCAGCAGCTTACGGGACAGCCAAGAGACCCAGTACTTC.